A selection of T cell receptor beta chains follows, all from one sample in a study of cytomegalovirus exposure and HLA in healthy donors. The assay was immunoSEQ multiplex PCR, and TCRdb's table has in-frame clones only and misses some. Among 95,000 to 150,000 clones listed, about three quarters were seen once. Material: PBMCs. The receptors derive from a man between 60 and 70 years old in good health and CMV-seropositive. CDR3s include the opening cysteine and the closing phenylalanine or tryptophan. The D gene is left open where the match is weak. Clone size is shown for a subset of rows, as once, few, many or a class of expanded clone.

abundance: once; v_gene: TRBV2; j_gene: TRBJ1-1; d_gene: -; CDR3aa: CASRHTYMNTEAFF; CDR3nt: TGTGCCAGCAGACACACGTATATGAACACTGAAGCTTTCTTT
abundance: -; v_gene: TRBV2; j_gene: TRBJ2-7; d_gene: -; CDR3aa: CASSAEAAGKRALYEQYF; CDR3nt: TGTGCCAGCAGTGCAGAAGCGGCCGGGAAGCGGGCTCTCTACGAGCAGTACTTC
abundance: -; v_gene: TRBV28; j_gene: TRBJ1-5; d_gene: -; CDR3aa: CASTGVNGNQPQHF; CDR3nt: TGTGCCAGCACGGGGGTAAATGGCAATCAGCCCCAGCATTTT
abundance: -; v_gene: TRBV5-6; j_gene: TRBJ1-4; d_gene: -; CDR3aa: CASSLRSGNEKLFF; CDR3nt: TGTGCCAGCAGCTTGAGGTCAGGAAATGAAAAACTGTTTTTT
abundance: -; v_gene: TRBV28; j_gene: TRBJ1-3; d_gene: -; CDR3aa: CASSFRSGYSGNTIYF; CDR3nt: TGTGCCAGCAGTTTTAGGTCGGGGTACTCTGGAAACACCATATATTTT
abundance: few; v_gene: TRBV10-1; j_gene: TRBJ1-1; d_gene: TRBD1; CDR3aa: CASSGTGTGNTEAFF; CDR3nt: TGCGCCAGCAGTGGGACTGGGACAGGAAACACTGAAGCTTTCTTT
abundance: -; v_gene: TRBV14; j_gene: TRBJ1-2; d_gene: -; CDR3aa: CASSQDLGVGLIYGYTF; CDR3nt: TGTGCCAGCAGCCAAGATCTTGGTGTGGGGCTCATCTATGGCTACACCTTC
abundance: -; v_gene: TRBV5-1; j_gene: TRBJ1-6; d_gene: TRBD1; CDR3aa: CASSSTQGVNSPLHF; CDR3nt: TGCGCCAGCAGCTCTACCCAGGGGGTTAATTCACCCCTCCACTTT
abundance: -; v_gene: TRBV2; j_gene: TRBJ2-5; d_gene: -; CDR3aa: CASSEAASGTQYF; CDR3nt: TGTGCCAGCAGTGAAGCGGCCTCGGGGACCCAGTACTTC
abundance: few; v_gene: TRBV19; j_gene: TRBJ1-1; d_gene: -; CDR3aa: CASSMGKGVNTEAFF; CDR3nt: TGTGCCAGTAGTATGGGAAAGGGGGTGAACACTGAAGCTTTCTTT
abundance: -; v_gene: TRBV30; j_gene: TRBJ2-1; d_gene: TRBD2; CDR3aa: CAWSLGLAGLQFF; CDR3nt: TGTGCCTGGAGTCTTGGGCTAGCGGGTCTTCAGTTCTTC